These 4 T cell receptor beta chains originate from one sample sequenced in a study of CD8 T cells in Susac syndrome. RNA totalling about 0.45 to 1 ug underwent reverse transcription with random hexamers. TCRdb analysed the immunoSEQ multiplex PCR reads with MiXCR anew, one entry per CDR3 protein. The table lists 130,000 to 150,000 distinct CDR3 sequences, 94% of them singletons. The sample taken for sequencing was CD8+ T cells from PBMCs. The source is a human donor in good health.

This clonotype was counted a single time. The chain uses TRBV28 and TRBJ2-1; 14 bases match TRBD2. The CDR3 length is 15 residues. The junction had 5 bases not matched to a gene; V was cut back by 3 bases and J by 10 bases. CDR1 MDHEN and CDR2 SYDVKM come from the germline V gene. CDR3 sequence: CASSFGTSGSWEQFF. The DNA for the CDR3 is TGTGCCAGCAGTTTCGGGACTAGCGGGAGTTGGGAGCAGTTCTTC.

The chain combines TRBV9 with TRBJ2-4; D is possibly TRBD1 (5 bases). Trimming shortened V by 4 bases and J by 3 bases, and 8 bases separated the two germline ends. The CDR3 has 13 amino acids. Looked up from germline, CDR1 is SGDLS and CDR2 is YYNGEE. The CDR3 spells CASSSGRKNIQYF. The CDR3 coding sequence is TGTGCCAGCAGCTCAGGGCGCAAAAACATTCAGTACTTC. Full variable domain (missing parts from reference TRBV9 and TRBJ2-4): DSGVTQTPKHLITATGQRVTLRCSPRSGDLSVYWYQQSLDQGLQFLIQYYNGEERAKGNILERFSAQQFPDLHSELNLSSLELGDSALYFCASSSGRKNIQYFGAGTRLSVL.

The V and J genes are TRBV5-6 and TRBJ2-7; D is perhaps TRBD1 (6 bases). Germline V gives CDR1 SGHDT, CDR2 YYEEEE. The CDR3 spans 14 residues. The germline V and J ends were trimmed by 2 bases and 2 bases, with 11 bases remaining between them. The CDR3 DNA reads as TGTGCCAGCAGCTTCGGGACACCCACCTACGAGCAGTACTTC. It is translated as CASSFGTPTYEQYF.

The gene calls are TRBV30 and TRBJ2-3, with TRBD2 as a possible D gene (5 bases). Germline V gene sequence: CDR1 GTSNPN, CDR2 SVGIG (reference sequence). The CDR3 has 14 amino acids. Trimming stripped 0 bases from V and 2 bases from J, with 9 bases between. This CDR3 is CAWSVGASTDTQYF. Written as DNA, the CDR3 is TGTGCCTGGAGTGTGGGAGCCTCCACAGATACGCAGTATTTT. Full variable domain (missing parts from reference TRBV30 and TRBJ2-3): SQTIHQWPATLVQPVGSPLSLECTVEGTSNPNLYWYRQAAGRGLQLLFYSVGIGQISSEVPQNLSASRPQDRQFILSSKKLLLSDSGFYLCAWSVGASTDTQYFGPGTRLTVL.